This TCR beta chain appears in the sequencing data of a study of T cells in Graves' hyperthyroidism and ophthalmopathy. With regard to this clonotype: Its target is unknown.

Study results and limitations: Progression to ophthalmopathy was predicted a median of 6.5 months early.

TCR beta CDR3 sequences were amplified from RNA transcripts. TCR CDR3 underwent first-round RT-PCR with the HTBI primer set. TCRdb ran MiXCR on the multiplex PCR reads and lists one entry per CDR3 protein. The profile shows 45,000 to 75,000 distinct CDR3 sequences, 49% of them singletons. 9.5 to 10 ml fresh peripheral blood yielded the PBMCs. CDR3 length: 15 residues. Germline assignment: CDR1 SGHDN and CDR2 FVKESK. V was cut by 5 bases and J by 5 bases, with 19 bases left in between. The receptor comes from a woman under 40 with Graves' ophthalmopathy. The V call is TRBV14, the J call TRBJ2-7, with D possibly matching TRBD1 (6 bases). Source material: blood. CDR3 protein: CASSSIQGNKDEQYF. CDR3 in DNA: TGTGCCAGCAGCTCAATCCAGGGGAATAAAGACGAGCAGTACTTC.